The 32 T cell receptor beta chains below all came from one sample that was sequenced in a study of T cell changes during pregnancy in multiple sclerosis. Assay used: immunoSEQ multiplex PCR; TCRdb lists only in-frame clones, some missing. Of approximately 84,000 clones in the sample, 94% are singletons; the top ten hold about 2.3%. The material sequenced was peripheral blood, taken in the third trimester of pregnancy. The receptors stem from a female donor with multiple sclerosis, enrolled in a pregnancy study.

The gene calls are TRBV29-1 and TRBJ1-1; D remains ambiguous. V gave up 3 bases and J gave up 7 bases, with 12 bases separating them. Germline V lookup: CDR1 SQVTM, CDR2 ANQGSEA. The CDR3 consists of 12 residues. CDR3 amino acids: CSVETGAFEAFF. The CDR3 region has the DNA TGCAGCGTTGAGACTGGAGCGTTTGAAGCTTTCTTT.

The genes are TRBV14 and TRBJ1-6; TRBD1 agrees at 9 bases. The germline V gene has CDR1 SGHDN and CDR2 FVKESK. The CDR3 is made up of 20 amino acids. V shed 3 bases and J 8 bases; nucleotides not matched to a gene: 20. Here the CDR3 reads CASSHVVGVAGTGNDSPLHF. CDR3 in DNA: TGTGCCAGCAGCCACGTGGTCGGGGTTGCTGGGACAGGGAACGATTCACCCCTCCACTTT.

The rearrangement joins TRBV28 to TRBJ1-2; no definite D call. This CDR3 has 13 amino acids. V lost 5 bases, J lost 3 bases, and 10 bases lay in between. The germline gives CDR1 MDHEN, CDR2 SYDVKM. Here the CDR3 reads CASSAPPDYGYTF. CDR3 bases: TGTGCCAGCAGTGCTCCCCCGGACTATGGCTACACCTTC.

The chain recombines TRBV9 with TRBJ2-3; a weak D match, TRBD2 (6 bases). In germline, CDR1 is SGDLS, CDR2 YYNGEE. The CDR3 contains 14 residues. Trimming removed 3 bases at V and 2 bases at J, with 10 bases between. The CDR3 DNA follows: TGTGCCAGCAGCGGTGCGGGGCCCACAGATACGCAGTATTTT. It yields the protein CASSGAGPTDTQYF.

V and J are TRBV6-5 and TRBJ1-6; D is undetermined. The CDR3 totals 15 residues. Trimming took 1 base from V and 10 from J, leaving 14 bases between them. Germline CDR1 reads MNHEY; CDR2 reads SVGAGI. CDR3 sequence (DNA): TGTGCCAGCAGTTACTACGAGGGAAGAAGATCACCCCTCCACTTT. Its translation: CASSYYEGRRSPLHF.

The J gene is TRBJ1-3, the V gene TRBV25-1; 9 bases are a match to TRBD1. CDR3 length: 18 residues. CDR1 and CDR2 from the germline V gene are MGHDK and SYGVNS. After removal of 1 base from V and 4 bases from J, the junction contained 11 bases not matched to a gene. The CDR3 loop reads CASSELLEQGAAGNTIYF. DNA for the CDR3: TGTGCCAGCAGTGAATTATTAGAACAGGGGGCAGCCGGAAACACCATATATTTT.

This chain joins TRBV15 and TRBJ1-1, with 11 bases that match TRBD1. Germline V gene data show CDR1 as LNHNV and CDR2 as YYDKDF (reference sequence). The CDR3 covers 19 residues. Trimming took 5 bases from V and 1 from J; bases not matched to a gene: 15. CDR3 sequence reads: CATSPPGQGEYYPNTEAFF. The CDR3 nucleotides are TGTGCCACCAGCCCTCCGGGACAGGGGGAATACTATCCGAACACTGAAGCTTTCTTT. Full variable domain (rest looked up from reference TRBV15 and TRBJ1-1): DAMVIQNPRYQVTQFGKPVTLSCSQTLNHNVMYWYQQKSSQAPKLLFHYYDKDFNNEADTPDNFQSRRPNTSFCFLDIRSPGLGDTAMYLCATSPPGQGEYYPNTEAFFGQGTRLTVV.

The chain couples TRBV5-6 to TRBJ1-6; the D gene is possibly TRBD1 (6 bases). This CDR3 has 14 amino acids. The ends were cut back, 4 bases at V and 9 bases at J, with 14 bases in the middle. Germline V gives CDR1 SGHDT, CDR2 YYEEEE. The CDR3: CASSKRQAGSPLHF. The CDR3 bases are TGTGCCAGCAGCAAACGACAGGCCGGTTCACCCCTCCACTTT.

This rearrangement joins TRBV25-1 to TRBJ1-1, with D uncertain. The CDR3 sequence is 13 residues long. V lost 7 bases to trimming and J lost 2 bases, with 11 bases between them. Germline assignment: CDR1 MGHDK and CDR2 SYGVNS. This CDR3 reads CASTTEINTEAFF. The CDR3, as DNA: TGTGCCAGCACTACAGAAATAAACACTGAAGCTTTCTTT. The whole variable domain, filled in from reference TRBV25-1 and TRBJ1-1, reads EADIYQTPRYLVIGTGKKITLECSQTMGHDKMYWYQQDPGMELHLIHYSYGVNSTEKGDLSSESTVSRIRTEHFPLTLESARPSHTSQYLCASTTEINTEAFFGQGTRLTVV.

This clone was seen a few times. J is TRBJ1-4 and V is TRBV2, with a possible D match to TRBD1 (6 bases). The V gene lost 4 bases and the J gene lost 4 bases, with 10 bases spanning the gap. The CDR3 spans 14 residues. Germline-derived CDR1 and CDR2 are SNHLY and FYNNEI. The CDR3 DNA reads as TGTGCCAGCAGTGTACGGACAGTTAATGAAAAACTGTTTTTT. Encoded protein: CASSVRTVNEKLFF.

The chain couples TRBV25-1 to TRBJ2-2, with a possible D match to TRBD1 (6 bases). Trimming left V 4 bases short and J 7 bases short, with 19 bases between. This CDR3 has 16 amino acids. Germline-derived CDR1 and CDR2 are MGHDK and SYGVNS. The DNA of the CDR3 is TGTGCCAGCAGTGCCACCTCCCCAGGGGTTATCGGGGAGCTGTTTTTT. It yields the protein CASSATSPGVIGELFF.

DNA for the CDR3: TGTGCCAGCAGCTTGGCCTCGGGGGCACCCCTCCACTTT. Protein product: CASSLASGAPLHF. The V call is TRBV5-6, the J call TRBJ1-6, with TRBD1 as a possible D gene (5 bases). V was trimmed by 0 bases and J by 11 bases, leaving 9 bases between them. In germline, CDR1 is SGHDT, CDR2 YYEEEE. The CDR3 covers 13 residues.

This clone occurred once. This chain joins TRBV12-1 and TRBJ2-7; the table's D call, TRBD1, has no DNA check behind it. TRBV12-1 is reported as a pseudogene. The CDR3 has 16 amino acids. The CDR3 coding sequence is TGTGCCAGCAGCCCCCGTCGATCGGACAGGGACTACGAGCAGTACTTC. Amino acids: CASSPRRSDRDYEQYF.

The chain uses TRBV6-5 and TRBJ1-6, with a weak D call TRBD1 (5 bases). This CDR3 comprises 14 residues. V lost 9 bases and J 5 bases, leaving 14 bases between the germline ends. Looked up from germline, CDR1 is MNHEY and CDR2 is SVGAGI. CDR3 sequence (DNA): TGTGCCAGTTACAGGTCCCGGAATAATTCACCCCTCCACTTT. This sequence encodes CASYRSRNNSPLHF.

CDR3 region: CASSILQTDNYGYTF. DNA of the CDR3: TGTGCCAGTAGTATTTTACAGACCGATAACTATGGCTACACCTTC. The chain couples TRBV19 to TRBJ1-2, with no clear D. Trimming pared 3 bases from V and 1 base from J, leaving 12 bases between. Germline CDR1 and CDR2: LNHDA and SQIVND (reference sequence). The CDR3 spans 15 residues.

The V gene is TRBV5-5, the J gene TRBJ2-7, with 9 bases lining up with TRBD1. Germline CDR1 is SGHKS and CDR2 is YYEKEE (reference sequence). With V trimmed by 4 bases and J by 7 bases, 12 bases remained unmatched. This CDR3 has 15 amino acids. DNA of the CDR3: TGTGCCAGCAGCCTACCCGTCGGGACAGGGAATGAGCAGTACTTC. Amino acid sequence: CASSLPVGTGNEQYF.

The CDR3 region is CASSPILRGVNEQFF. The CDR3 bases are TGCGCCAGCAGCCCCATTCTGCGGGGGGTCAATGAGCAGTTCTTC. The rearrangement links TRBV5-1 to TRBJ2-1; TRBD2 matches 8 bases. This CDR3 comprises 15 residues. Germline lookup yields CDR1 SGHRS and CDR2 YFSETQ. The V segment lost 4 bases and the J segment 6 bases; nucleotides outside the gene matches: 9. Full variable domain (missing parts from reference TRBV5-1 and TRBJ2-1): KAGVTQTPRYLIKTRGQQVTLSCSPISGHRSVSWYQQTPGQGLQFLFEYFSETQRNKGNFPGRFSGRQFSNSRSEMNVSTLELGDSALYLCASSPILRGVNEQFFGPGTRLTVL.

The genes are TRBV5-6 and TRBJ2-3, with D perhaps matching TRBD2 (6 bases). V was clipped by 0 bases and J by 10 bases, with 21 bases between them. The CDR3 has 16 residues. Germline CDR1 reads SGHDT; CDR2 reads YYEEEE. The CDR3: CASSLDPSRRTISQYF. The CDR3 DNA reads as TGTGCCAGCAGCTTGGATCCTAGCAGGAGGACTATTTCGCAGTATTTT.

This clone was picked up one time. V is TRBV19 and J is TRBJ1-6; 9 bases map to TRBD1. CDR1 LNHDA and CDR2 SQIVND come from the germline V gene (reference sequence). Unmatched junction bases numbered 6, after V lost 4 bases and J lost 8 bases. CDR3 length: 15 amino acids. CDR3 DNA: TGTGCCAGTAGTACACGGAGGACAGGGGATTCACCCCTCCACTTT. This codes for CASSTRRTGDSPLHF.

V usage is TRBV13 and J usage is TRBJ2-1; TRBD2 aligns across 7 bases. V was pared by 6 bases and J by 0 bases, with 8 bases of the junction left unmatched. In germline, CDR1 is PRHDT, CDR2 FYEKMQ (reference sequence). The CDR3 has 16 amino acids. The DNA of the CDR3 is TGTGCCAGCAGATACCGACTAGCTAGCTCCTACAATGAGCAGTTCTTC. Residues: CASRYRLASSYNEQFF.

V is TRBV19 and J is TRBJ1-1, with D hard to call. CDR1 LNHDA and CDR2 SQIVND come from the germline V gene (reference sequence). The CDR3 sequence is 11 residues long. Trimming pared 3 bases from V and 10 bases from J, leaving 9 bases between. CDR3 bases: TGTGCCAGTAGTATGGCCGGCGGAGCTTTCTTT. Its translation is CASSMAGGAFF.

This CDR3 reads CSARDSGNTIYF. In nucleotides, the CDR3 is TGCAGCGCTAGGGACAGTGGAAACACCATATATTTT. The chain joins TRBV29-1 to TRBJ1-3; 7 bases line up with TRBD1. The V gene's germline CDR1 is SQVTM and CDR2 ANQGSEA. This CDR3 has 12 amino acids. V lost 7 bases to trimming and J lost 3 bases; unmatched junction nucleotides: 3.

The chain links TRBV19 to TRBJ1-1; D not resolved. V lost 1 base to trimming and J lost 3 bases, with 9 bases between them. Germline CDR1 LNHDA, CDR2 SQIVND (reference sequence). The length of the CDR3 is 14 residues. The chain's CDR3 is CASSIVLQYTEAFF. The CDR3 DNA reads TGTGCCAGTAGTATAGTTCTACAGTACACTGAAGCTTTCTTT.

For the CDR3, the DNA is TGTGCCAGCAGCGTAGGGTCGAGGCCCTGGACAGATACGCAGTATTTT. Amino acids: CASSVGSRPWTDTQYF. V gene TRBV9 combines with J gene TRBJ2-3, with D unclear. V was shortened by 0 bases and J by 3 bases, with 14 bases between the two germline ends. Germline loops: CDR1 SGDLS, CDR2 YYNGEE. The CDR3 has 16 amino acids. The entire variable domain, with the rest obtained from reference TRBV9 and TRBJ2-3, is as follows: DSGVTQTPKHLITATGQRVTLRCSPRSGDLSVYWYQQSLDQGLQFLIQYYNGEERAKGNILERFSAQQFPDLHSELNLSSLELGDSALYFCASSVGSRPWTDTQYFGPGTRLTVL.

This clone appeared a few times. The J gene is TRBJ2-3, the V gene TRBV6-4; D is uncertain. CDR3 length: 14 amino acids. V was trimmed by 3 bases and J by 4 bases, leaving 11 bases between them. Germline V lookup: CDR1 MRHNA, CDR2 SNTAGT. The CDR3 DNA sequence: TGTGCCAGCAGTGATCGGCAGGAAGCAGATACGCAGTATTTT. Protein: CASSDRQEADTQYF.

The chain couples TRBV7-9 to TRBJ1-2, with a tentative D call TRBD1 (5 bases). Per germline, CDR1 SEHNR and CDR2 FQNEAQ (reference sequence). V lost 2 bases and J 0 bases, leaving 7 bases between the germline ends. The CDR3 extends over 14 amino acids. CDR3 loop: CASSLPTANYGYTF. CDR3 bases: TGTGCCAGCAGCTTACCGACAGCTAACTATGGCTACACCTTC.

The genes are TRBV4-1 and TRBJ2-3; the match to TRBD1 covers 8 bases. The CDR3 sequence is 22 residues long. Looked up from germline, CDR1 is MGHRA and CDR2 is YSYEKL. The junction had 23 bases not matched to a gene; V was cut back by 3 bases and J by 0 bases. Written as DNA, the CDR3 is TGCGCCAGCAGCCACCTTGGGGCAAAAGAAAGGACAGGGTCCCCCAGCACAGATACGCAGTATTTT. The encoded protein is CASSHLGAKERTGSPSTDTQYF.

This chain uses TRBV5-6 with TRBJ1-1; tentative D call: TRBD1 (6 bases). The V end was cut by 2 bases, the J end by 4 bases, with 12 bases between. Per germline, CDR1 SGHDT and CDR2 YYEEEE. The CDR3 is 14 amino acids. This chain's CDR3 is CASSFITGITEAFF. CDR3 in DNA: TGTGCCAGCAGCTTTATTACAGGGATCACTGAAGCTTTCTTT.

CDR3 coding DNA: TGTGCCAGTTCCCGACAGGGTTACGGCGGGGAGCTGTTTTTT. This translates into CASSRQGYGGELFF. The V and J genes are TRBV19 and TRBJ2-2; TRBD1 matches at 7 bases. There are 14 residues in the CDR3. After removal of 8 bases from V and 7 bases from J, the junction contained 10 bases not matched to a gene. Germline V gives CDR1 LNHDA, CDR2 SQIVND (reference sequence).

This sequence joins TRBV5-6 and TRBJ1-1; TRBD1 is a possible D gene (5 bases). V lost 2 bases and J lost 1, with 12 bases in between. Germline CDR1 SGHDT, CDR2 YYEEEE. This CDR3 is 15 amino acids long. This CDR3 reads CASSFIRAGNTEAFF. Written as DNA, the CDR3 is TGTGCCAGCAGCTTTATCAGGGCCGGGAACACTGAAGCTTTCTTT.

The V call is TRBV6-5, the J call TRBJ1-1, with no clear D. In germline, CDR1 is MNHEY, CDR2 SVGAGI. The CDR3 runs to 15 residues. Trimming took off 0 bases at V and 6 bases at J, with 14 bases between the two ends. CDR3 nucleotide sequence: TGTGCCAGCAGTTACTCGAGTGGTCTGAATGCTGAAGCTTTCTTT. This encodes CASSYSSGLNAEAFF.

This chain uses TRBV5-1 with TRBJ2-5; 8 bases map to TRBD1. Germline loops: CDR1 SGHRS, CDR2 YFSETQ. The V gene end was trimmed by 5 bases and the J gene end by 7 bases; junction bases not matched to a gene: 13. The CDR3 spans 15 residues. In DNA, the CDR3 is TGCGCCAGCAGGATCGGACAGGGACCCCAGGGGACCCAGTACTTC. Translated: CASRIGQGPQGTQYF. The full variable domain, rest sourced from reference TRBV5-1 and TRBJ2-5, is KAGVTQTPRYLIKTRGQQVTLSCSPISGHRSVSWYQQTPGQGLQFLFEYFSETQRNKGNFPGRFSGRQFSNSRSEMNVSTLELGDSALYLCASRIGQGPQGTQYFGPGTRLLVL.